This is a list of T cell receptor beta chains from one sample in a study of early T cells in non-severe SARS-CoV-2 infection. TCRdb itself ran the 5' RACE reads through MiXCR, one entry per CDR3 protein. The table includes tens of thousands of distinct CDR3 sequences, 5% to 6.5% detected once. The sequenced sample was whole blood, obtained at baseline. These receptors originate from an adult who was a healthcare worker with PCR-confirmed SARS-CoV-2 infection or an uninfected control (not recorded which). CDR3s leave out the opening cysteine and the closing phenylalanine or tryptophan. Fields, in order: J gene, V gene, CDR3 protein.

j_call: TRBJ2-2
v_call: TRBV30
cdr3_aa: AWRNWTGPTGELF

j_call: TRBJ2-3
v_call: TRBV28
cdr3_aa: ASSLWQGSAGEDTDTQY

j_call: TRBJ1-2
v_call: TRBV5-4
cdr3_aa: ASSQTGGLTADGYT

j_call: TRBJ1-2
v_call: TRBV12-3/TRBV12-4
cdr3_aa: ASSQTGSGYT

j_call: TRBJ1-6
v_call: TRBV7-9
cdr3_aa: ASSLAENSPLH

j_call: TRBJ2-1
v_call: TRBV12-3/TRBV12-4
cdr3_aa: ASSPGTEQPSGRFGNEQF

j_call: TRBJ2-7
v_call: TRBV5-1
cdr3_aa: ASSASGTVEQY

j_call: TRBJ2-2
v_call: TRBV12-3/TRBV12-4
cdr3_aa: ASSFDQTGVLF

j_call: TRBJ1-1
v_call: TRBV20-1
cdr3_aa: SASSLRRANEAF

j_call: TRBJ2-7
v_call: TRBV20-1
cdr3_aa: SARDQSTGKGLEQY

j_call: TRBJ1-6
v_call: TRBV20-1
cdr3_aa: SARLRGNNSPLH

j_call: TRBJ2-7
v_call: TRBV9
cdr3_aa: ASSVDNGRALGPQH

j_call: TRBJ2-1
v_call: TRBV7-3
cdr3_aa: ASSFQGYDNEQF

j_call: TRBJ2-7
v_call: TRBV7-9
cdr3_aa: ASSLGSGRLTEQY

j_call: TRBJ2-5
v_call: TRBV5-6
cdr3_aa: ASSLRGVWETQY

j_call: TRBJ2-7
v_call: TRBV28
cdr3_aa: ASSSQGNRPYEQY

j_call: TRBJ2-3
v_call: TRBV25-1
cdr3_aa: ASGGVERADTQY

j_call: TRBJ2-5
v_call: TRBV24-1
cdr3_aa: ATSDPRDIEVQY

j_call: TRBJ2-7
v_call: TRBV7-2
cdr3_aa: ASSFSSAPAYEQY

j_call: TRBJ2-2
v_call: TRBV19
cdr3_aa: ASRLLVNTGELF

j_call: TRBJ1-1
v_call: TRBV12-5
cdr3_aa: ASGLDRVGTEAF

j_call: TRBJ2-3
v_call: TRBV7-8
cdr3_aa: ASSLAGGTGYGTQY

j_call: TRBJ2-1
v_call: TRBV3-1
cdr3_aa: ASSPSSGSWNEQF

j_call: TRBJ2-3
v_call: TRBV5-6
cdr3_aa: ASSRYLAETSTDTQY

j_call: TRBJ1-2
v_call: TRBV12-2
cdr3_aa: ASRFSQGACGYT

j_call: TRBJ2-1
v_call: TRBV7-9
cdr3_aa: ASSLTAGYNEQF

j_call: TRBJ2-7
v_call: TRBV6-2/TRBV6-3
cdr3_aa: ASLVGQGPYEQY

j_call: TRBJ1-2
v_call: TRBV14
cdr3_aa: ASSQEGDYT

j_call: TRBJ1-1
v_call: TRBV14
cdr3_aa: ASSRRTGLFEAF

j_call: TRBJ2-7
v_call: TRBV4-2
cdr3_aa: ASSQDNAGYEQY

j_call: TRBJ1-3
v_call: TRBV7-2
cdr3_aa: ASSFASGQRNTIY

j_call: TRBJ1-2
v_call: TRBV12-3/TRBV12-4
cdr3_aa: ASSTGQPNYGYT

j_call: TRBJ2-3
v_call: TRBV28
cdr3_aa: ASNIGGGDTQY

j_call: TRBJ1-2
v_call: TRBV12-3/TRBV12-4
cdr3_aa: ASSLSAGGYGYT

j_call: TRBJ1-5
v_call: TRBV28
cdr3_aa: ASSNRARNQPQH

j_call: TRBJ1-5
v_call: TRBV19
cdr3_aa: ASTGGHQPQH

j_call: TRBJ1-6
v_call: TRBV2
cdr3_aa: ASSLDRENSPLH

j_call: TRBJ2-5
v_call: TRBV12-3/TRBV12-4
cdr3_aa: ASSTSETQY

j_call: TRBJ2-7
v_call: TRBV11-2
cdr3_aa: ASSTLAGDLYEQY

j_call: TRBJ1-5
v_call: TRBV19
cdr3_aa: ASSSFRDSNQPQH

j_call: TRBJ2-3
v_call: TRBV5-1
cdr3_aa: ASSLVGREAQY

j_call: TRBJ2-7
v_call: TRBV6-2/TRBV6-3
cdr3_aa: ASSRIWAENEQY

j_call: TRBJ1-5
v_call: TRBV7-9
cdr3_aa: ASSLWDQPQH

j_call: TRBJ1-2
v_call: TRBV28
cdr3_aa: ASSPAGALVVNYGYT

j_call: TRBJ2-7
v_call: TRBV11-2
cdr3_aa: ASSLGGPSHEQY

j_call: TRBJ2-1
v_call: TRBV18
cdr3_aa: ASSPTDEQF

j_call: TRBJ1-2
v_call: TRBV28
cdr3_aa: ASSLPGQFYGYT